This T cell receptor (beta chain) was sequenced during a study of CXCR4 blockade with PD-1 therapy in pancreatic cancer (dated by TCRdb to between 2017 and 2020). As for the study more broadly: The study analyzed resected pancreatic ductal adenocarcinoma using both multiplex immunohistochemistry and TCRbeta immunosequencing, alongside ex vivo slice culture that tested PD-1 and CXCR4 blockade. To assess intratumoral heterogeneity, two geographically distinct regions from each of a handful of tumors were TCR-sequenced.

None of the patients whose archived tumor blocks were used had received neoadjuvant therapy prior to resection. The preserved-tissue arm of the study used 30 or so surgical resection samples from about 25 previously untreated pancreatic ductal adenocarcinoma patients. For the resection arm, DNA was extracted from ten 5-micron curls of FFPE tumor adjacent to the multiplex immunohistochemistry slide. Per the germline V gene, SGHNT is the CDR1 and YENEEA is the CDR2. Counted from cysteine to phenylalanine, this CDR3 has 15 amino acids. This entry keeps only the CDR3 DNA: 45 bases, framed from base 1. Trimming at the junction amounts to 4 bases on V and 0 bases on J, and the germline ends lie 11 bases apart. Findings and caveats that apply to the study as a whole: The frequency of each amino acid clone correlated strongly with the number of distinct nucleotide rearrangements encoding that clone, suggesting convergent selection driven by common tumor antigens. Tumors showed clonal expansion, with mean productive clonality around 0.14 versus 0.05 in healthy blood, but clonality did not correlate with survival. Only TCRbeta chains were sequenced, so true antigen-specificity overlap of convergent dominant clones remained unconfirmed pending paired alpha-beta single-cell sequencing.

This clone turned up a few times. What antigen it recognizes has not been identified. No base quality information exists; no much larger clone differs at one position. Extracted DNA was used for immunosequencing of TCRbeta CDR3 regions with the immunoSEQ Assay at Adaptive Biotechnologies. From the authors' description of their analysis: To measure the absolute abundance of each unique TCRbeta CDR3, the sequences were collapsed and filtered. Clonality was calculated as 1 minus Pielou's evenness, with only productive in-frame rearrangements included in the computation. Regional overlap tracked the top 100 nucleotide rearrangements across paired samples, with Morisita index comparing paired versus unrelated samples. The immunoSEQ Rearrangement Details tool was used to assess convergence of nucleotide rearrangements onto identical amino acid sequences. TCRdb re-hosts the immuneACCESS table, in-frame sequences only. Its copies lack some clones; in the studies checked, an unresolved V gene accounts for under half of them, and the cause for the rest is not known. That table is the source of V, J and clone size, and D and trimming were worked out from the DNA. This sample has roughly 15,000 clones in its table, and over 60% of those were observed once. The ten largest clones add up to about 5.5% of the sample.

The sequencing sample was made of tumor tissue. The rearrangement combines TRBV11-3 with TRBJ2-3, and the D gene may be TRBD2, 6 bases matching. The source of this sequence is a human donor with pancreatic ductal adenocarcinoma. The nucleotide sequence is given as TGTGCCAGCAGCTCTTGGGGGACTAGCACAGATACGCAGTATTTT. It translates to CASSSWGTSTDTQYF.